The T cell receptor (beta chain) described here comes from a study of identical twins (dated by TCRdb to 2016 to 2018). Broadly, across the study: TCR alpha and beta repertoires from monozygotic twins, unrelated adults of various ages and cord blood were deep-sequenced to test whether fetal clonotypes persist. Replicate twin experiments were performed at different times using different library preparation protocols to rule out contamination.

Summary of the overall study and its limitations: In monozygotic twins, out-of-frame TCR alpha sharing was systematically underestimated by recombination models, although the models agreed with sharing between unrelated individuals. Because the same donors could not be followed over many years, conclusions were based on cross-sectional statistical analysis. Zero-insertion analyses could be partly confounded by invariant T cells such as MAIT and iNKT, although diverse VJ usage argued against such confounding for most clonotypes. Fewer insertions were carried by abundant cord blood beta clonotypes; a weaker similar trend was observed in young adult naive repertoires, while no such trend was observed in memory repertoires. Compared with coincidental sharing between unrelated individuals, out-of-frame TCR alpha sequences shared between twins had an excess of sequences with low generation probability. The excess sharing between twins in beta out-of-frame sequences was weaker because fewer shared sequences reduced the signal-to-noise ratio.

Every donor was a healthy Caucasian. The twin cohort consisted of three pairs of female monozygotic twins, all aged roughly 18 to 29 years. CD4+ and CD8+ T cell populations were isolated with positive isolation kits from Invitrogen. Libraries were made using 5' RACE. Instrument on record: Illumina HiSeq 2000. Template switching introduced a universal primer binding site; the final cDNA contained a unique molecular identifier, enabling accurate counting of TCR cDNA molecules. Specific primers in the conserved constant-segment region were used to synthesize first-strand cDNA for the TCR alpha and beta chains. To control for contamination, every cDNA library was double barcoded, receiving both a SMART-Mk sample barcode and Illumina barcodes. TruSeq adapter sequences along with Illumina sample barcodes were introduced in two successive PCR steps. The TCR alpha and beta cDNA libraries were sequenced on the Illumina HiSeq platform using custom primers. The published analysis was carried out like this. MiGEC processed the raw reads to extract unique molecular identifiers, while MiXCR was used to determine the CDR3 positions. For each individual, recombination models were inferred using an EM algorithm with the repgenHMM and IGoR tools. Shared clonotype analysis was performed with the tcR package in R, normalizing sharing by the product of cloneset sizes. To study raw recombination without the effects of thymic and clonal selection, out-of-frame nonproductive sequences were analyzed. The raw public data were reprocessed by TCRdb itself: fastp quality trimming at Q25, MiXCR clonotype calling, in-frame beta chains only. Identical CDR3 proteins give one entry, which carries the most common genes and DNA. TCRdb, rather than the study authors, made the V and J calls. A total of around 450,000 distinct CDR3 sequences appear in this sample, more than 13% of them only once. Over 0.5% of the sample goes to the ten largest clones.

CDR1 and CDR2 were assigned from the germline V gene as SGHTA and FQGNSA. V is trimmed back by 0 bases and J by 2 bases, and the junction contains 3 bases that no gene match accounts for. From its cysteine to its phenylalanine, the CDR3 spans 15 amino acids. The kept DNA is CDR3 alone, 45 bases in frame from the first base. This clonotype was seen only a few times. The antigen it recognizes is unknown. Base qualities are missing; no much larger clone stands one base away. These data also formed part of another study, on yellow fever vaccine responses in identical twins. According to the second study: The T cell response to vaccination in identical twins was reported by the authors to appear partly convergent and partly personalized. Focusing on identical twins, the study followed the T cell clones that responded to the vaccine, and did so with precision.

The sequence links TRBV7-2 to TRBJ2-7, with TRBD2 matching 8 junction bases. The sequencing sample was made of CD4+ T cells sorted from blood. This TCR was sampled from a young woman in good health. At the DNA level, the sequence is TGTGCCAGCAGCTTAGCCCCGGGAGGGCCCTACGAGCAGTACTTC. This sequence encodes CASSLAPGGPYEQYF.